This TCR beta chain was profiled in a study of T cells in localized non-small cell lung cancer. CDR3 length: 11 residues. The germline CDR1 and CDR2 sequences are SSHAT and FNYEAQ (reference sequence). Trimming cost V 5 bases and J 5 bases, with 6 bases left between them. Measured with immunoSEQ multiplex PCR; TCRdb has only the in-frame clones, and not every one. The table lists approximately 150,000 clones, roughly 90% of them singletons. Study findings and constraints: The study detected a median around 61 of the top 100 tumor clones in adjacent lung. One tumor region alone was sequenced, and heterogeneity therefore remains possible. Those with higher blood T cell density had longer overall survival.

A note on this clone: Its antigen is unidentified.

This receptor was obtained from a female donor over 55 with stage I lung adenocarcinoma. V gene TRBV7-7 combines with J gene TRBJ2-5, with D tentatively TRBD1 (6 bases). Source: peripheral blood, taken before any cancer treatment. The CDR3 is CASSQGETQYF. CDR3 bases: TGTGCCAGCAGCCAGGGGGAGACCCAGTACTTC.